This T cell receptor (beta chain) was retrieved from a study of regulatory T cells in long-lasting Graves disease. The table lists this clonotype with many counts. With 4 bases clipped from V and 2 bases from J, the junction kept 5 bases outside the gene matches. The CDR3 extends over 16 amino acids. Germline CDR1 and CDR2: SGHTA and FQGNSA. The time point denotes: newly diagnosed GD, antithyroid drugs for less than 3 months. Researchers made the TCR library from RNA that was extracted from PBMCs. The authors built TCR beta libraries using iRepertoire HTBI primers and Arm-PCR of CDR3 regions. TCRdb re-called the multiplex PCR reads with MiXCR, one entry per CDR3 protein. The sample has under 300,000 distinct CDR3 sequences, 20% seen once.

The sequence was obtained from a female donor with Graves disease. This chain connects TRBV7-2 to TRBJ1-5; TRBD1 aligns across 10 bases. Specimen: peripheral blood mononuclear cells (PBMCs), collected at new diagnosis, from a patient treated with antithyroid drugs. CDR3 in DNA: TGTGCCAGCAGCTCATCCGGGACAGGGGGCAATCAGCCCCAGCATTTT. It codes for CASSSSGTGGNQPQHF. Variable domain in full (rest from reference TRBV7-2 and TRBJ1-5): GAGVSQSPSNKVTEKGKDVELRCDPISGHTALYWYRQSLGQGLEFLIYFQGNSAPDKSGLPSDRFSAERTGGSVSTLTIQRTQQEDSAVYLCASSSSGTGGNQPQHFGDGTRLSIL.